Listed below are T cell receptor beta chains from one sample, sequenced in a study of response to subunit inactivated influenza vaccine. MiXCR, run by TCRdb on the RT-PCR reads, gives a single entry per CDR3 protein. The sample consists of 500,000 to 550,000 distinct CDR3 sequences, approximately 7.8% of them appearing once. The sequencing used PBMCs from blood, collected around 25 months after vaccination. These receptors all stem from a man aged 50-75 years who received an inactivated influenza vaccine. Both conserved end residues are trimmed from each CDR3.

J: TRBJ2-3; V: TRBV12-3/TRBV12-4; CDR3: ASSRTSGRIDTQY
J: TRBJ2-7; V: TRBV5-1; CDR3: ASSVGQSLDEQY
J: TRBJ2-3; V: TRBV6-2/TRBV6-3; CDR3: ASSPSLGATQY
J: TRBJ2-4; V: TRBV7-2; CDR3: ASNSSPAKNIQY
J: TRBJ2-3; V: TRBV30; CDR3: AWSVKATQY
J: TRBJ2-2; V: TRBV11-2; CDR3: ASSPRTSGGELF
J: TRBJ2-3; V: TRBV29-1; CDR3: SVISGGSTDTQY
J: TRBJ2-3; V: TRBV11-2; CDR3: ASSLGGGRDTQY
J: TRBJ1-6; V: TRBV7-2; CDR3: ASSALGTPLH
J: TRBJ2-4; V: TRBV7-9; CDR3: ASGGGGSNIQY
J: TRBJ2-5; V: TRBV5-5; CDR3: ASSLFSAGDGSVETQY
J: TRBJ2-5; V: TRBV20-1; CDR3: SARVYVGETQY
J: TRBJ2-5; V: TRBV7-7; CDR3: ASSPGEGQETQY
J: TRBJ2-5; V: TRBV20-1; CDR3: SARDIGGSEDQETQY
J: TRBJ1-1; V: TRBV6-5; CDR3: ASSYFGTGLGAF
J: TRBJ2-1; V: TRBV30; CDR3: AWSRGRLASSYNEQF
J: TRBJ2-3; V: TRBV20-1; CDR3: SAMQRAGGVDTQY
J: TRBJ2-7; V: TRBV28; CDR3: ASSSQLLGYEQY
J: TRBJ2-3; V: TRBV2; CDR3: ASRGQGGSDTQY
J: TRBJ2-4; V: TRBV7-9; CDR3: ASSHPPDRIIQY
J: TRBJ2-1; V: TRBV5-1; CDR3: ASSPGGTGGIYNEQF
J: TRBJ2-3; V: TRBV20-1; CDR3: SAPPGGHRTDTQY
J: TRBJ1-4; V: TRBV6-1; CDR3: ASSEGPGFEKLF
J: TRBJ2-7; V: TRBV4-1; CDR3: ASSQGGTGGVTHLY
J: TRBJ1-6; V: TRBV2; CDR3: ASSEQGPYNSPLH
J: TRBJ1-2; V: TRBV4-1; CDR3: ASSQDRGFHYGYT
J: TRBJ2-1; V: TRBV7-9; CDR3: ASSLGGRNEQF
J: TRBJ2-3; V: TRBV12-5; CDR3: ASGLGGAGGTDTQY
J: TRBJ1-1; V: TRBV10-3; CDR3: AIMDMNTEAF
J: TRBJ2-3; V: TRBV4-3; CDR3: ASSQGSSTDTQY
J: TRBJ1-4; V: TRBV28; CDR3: ASSQQGAVNEKLF
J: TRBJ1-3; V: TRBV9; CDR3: ASSPHGSSGNTIY
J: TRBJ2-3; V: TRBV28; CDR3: ASSRGLASTDTQY
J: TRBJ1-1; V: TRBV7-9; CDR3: ASSVDGGTEAF
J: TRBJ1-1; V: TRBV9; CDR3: ASSVPQTRVTEAF
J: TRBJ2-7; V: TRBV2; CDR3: ASSVIAGGTLGYEQY
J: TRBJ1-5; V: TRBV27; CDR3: ASRGQGAVQPQH
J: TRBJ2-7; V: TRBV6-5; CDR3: ASSSDRPTYEQY
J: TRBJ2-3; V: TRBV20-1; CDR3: SATNYVGGGSTDTQY
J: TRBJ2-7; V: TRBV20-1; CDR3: SARDQGANYEQY
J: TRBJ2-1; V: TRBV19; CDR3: ASSTTLGRYNEQF
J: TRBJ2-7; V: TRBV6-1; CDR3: ASTPRRGRGYEQY
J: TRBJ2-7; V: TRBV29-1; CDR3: SVEDVVADSYEQY
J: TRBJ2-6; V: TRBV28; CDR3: ASRGQGAAGANVLT
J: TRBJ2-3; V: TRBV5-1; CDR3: ASNPGPQKADTQY
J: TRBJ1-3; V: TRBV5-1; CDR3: ASSLDFSGNTIY
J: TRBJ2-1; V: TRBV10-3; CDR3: AISPTAGEGNEQF
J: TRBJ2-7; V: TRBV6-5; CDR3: ASSYSGTVYEQY
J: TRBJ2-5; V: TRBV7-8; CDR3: AGSLGRGQETQY
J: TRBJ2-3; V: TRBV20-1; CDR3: SARPLAGEADTQY
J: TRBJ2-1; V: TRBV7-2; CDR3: ASSRRRGNNEQF
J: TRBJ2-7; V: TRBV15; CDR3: ATSGLMGQEPF
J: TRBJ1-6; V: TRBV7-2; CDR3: ASSLARGYSPLH